The 30 T cell receptor beta chains in this list originate from one sample, sequenced in a study of graft-versus-host responses after intestinal transplantation. These TCRs are of unknown antigen specificity. Profiling relied on immunoSEQ multiplex PCR, and the TCRdb table lists in-frame clones only, not all of them. The profile shows about 90,000 clones, around 93% of them singletons. The specimen comprised unstimulated CD4+ T cells sorted from spleen or lymph node cells, sampled before transplant. The receptor source for this set is a human donor who was the organ donor for an intestinal transplant.

This clone appeared a few times. CDR3 nucleotides: TGTGCCAGCAGCCCGGGACAGGGGGACACTGAAGCTTTCTTT. Amino acid sequence: CASSPGQGDTEAFF. The chain carries TRBV16 and TRBJ1-1; TRBD1 agrees at 11 bases. V gave up 4 bases and J gave up 3 bases; unmatched junction bases: 1. The germline CDR1 and CDR2 sequences are KGHSY and FQNENV. CDR3 length equals 14 residues.

The chain combines TRBV6-1 with TRBJ1-1, with D uncertain. CDR3 size: 15 residues. V was pared by 0 bases and J by 0 bases, with 8 bases between. Germline V gives CDR1 MNHNS, CDR2 SASEGT. As DNA, the CDR3 is TGTGCCAGCAGTGAAGCGAGACTGATGAACACTGAAGCTTTCTTT. This codes for CASSEARLMNTEAFF.

The chain joins TRBV5-4 to TRBJ1-4; D perhaps matches TRBD1 (6 bases). This CDR3 contains 17 residues. Looked up from germline, CDR1 is SGHNT and CDR2 is YYREEE (reference sequence). V gave up 7 bases and J gave up 0 bases, with 19 bases separating them. The CDR3 region has the DNA TGTGCCAGCTCGACTGGGGGGGCGCGATCAACTAATGAAAAACTGTTTTTT. This gives the protein CASSTGGARSTNEKLFF.

V and J are TRBV2 and TRBJ2-1, with D tentatively TRBD2 (5 bases). Looked up from germline, CDR1 is SNHLY and CDR2 is FYNNEI. The CDR3 spans 15 residues. V was trimmed by 4 bases and J by 4 bases, leaving 14 bases between them. The CDR3 loop reads CASSGQALAYNEQFF. The CDR3 DNA is TGTGCCAGCAGTGGCCAGGCCCTAGCTTACAATGAGCAGTTCTTC.

The rearrangement uses TRBV5-1 and TRBJ1-2; 8 positions match TRBD1. V shed 4 bases and J 8 bases; nucleotides not matched to a gene: 7. The CDR3 loop spans 13 amino acids. The germline gives CDR1 SGHRS, CDR2 YFSETQ. In DNA form, the CDR3 reads TGCGCCAGCAGCCCCCAGGGGGCGAGAGGCTACACCTTC. Translating it yields CASSPQGARGYTF. The whole variable domain, filled in from reference TRBV5-1 and TRBJ1-2, reads KAGVTQTPRYLIKTRGQQVTLSCSPISGHRSVSWYQQTPGQGLQFLFEYFSETQRNKGNFPGRFSGRQFSNSRSEMNVSTLELGDSALYLCASSPQGARGYTFGSGTRLTVV.

The V gene is TRBV7-9, the J gene TRBJ2-1; a possible D gene is TRBD2 (6 bases). Germline-derived CDR1 and CDR2 are SEHNR and FQNEAQ (reference sequence). Trimming took off 0 bases at V and 4 bases at J, with 10 bases between the two ends. The CDR3 sequence is 15 residues long. CDR3 amino acids: CASSLALARYNEQFF. In DNA, the CDR3 is TGTGCCAGCAGCTTAGCGCTAGCGAGATACAATGAGCAGTTCTTC.

The V call is TRBV11-3, the J call TRBJ2-5; TRBD2 aligns across 11 bases. V shed 4 bases, J shed 4 bases, and the junction held 8 bases outside the gene matches. Germline CDR1 is SGHNT and CDR2 is YENEEA. The CDR3 consists of 16 residues. In nucleotides, the CDR3 is TGTGCCAGCAGCTCCGGGACTAGCGGCCTCCTAGAGACCCAGTACTTC. Its protein is CASSSGTSGLLETQYF.

The rearrangement joins TRBV28 to TRBJ2-6, with a possible D match to TRBD1 (5 bases). Per the germline V gene, CDR1 is MDHEN and CDR2 is SYDVKM. V shed 2 bases and J shed 2 bases, with 16 bases lying between them. CDR3 length equals 18 residues. This CDR3 reads CASSLQGFLLAGANVLTF. CDR3 DNA: TGTGCCAGCAGTTTACAGGGCTTTCTCCTCGCTGGGGCCAACGTCCTGACTTTC.

The chain has TRBV9 and TRBJ2-3; D is perhaps TRBD2 (6 bases). Germline CDR1 SGDLS, CDR2 YYNGEE. V shed 4 bases and J shed 2 bases, with 17 bases lying between them. CDR3 length: 16 amino acids. Written as DNA, the CDR3 is TGTGCCAGCAGCTCCCGGCCCGGGGACTTCACAGATACGCAGTATTTT. It translates to CASSSRPGDFTDTQYF.

About this clone itself: Mismatch with germline at one junction end may stem from a read error. The V gene is TRBV7-2, the J gene TRBJ2-3; 7 bases line up with TRBD2. Germline values: CDR1 SGHTA, CDR2 FQGNSA. The CDR3 loop spans 16 amino acids. In DNA form, the CDR3 reads TGTGCCACCAGCTTAGGGTCCACGGGGGGATCAGATACGCAGTATTTT. Translated: CATSLGSTGGSDTQYF.

The chain employs TRBV5-4 and TRBJ2-2; 13 bases agree with TRBD2. Germline V gene data show CDR1 as SGHNT and CDR2 as YYREEE (reference sequence). The V and J ends lost 0 bases and 4 bases, in that order; junction bases with no gene match: 3. The CDR3 covers 17 residues. The CDR3: CASSLGLAGGITGELFF. DNA for the CDR3: TGTGCCAGCAGCTTGGGACTAGCGGGGGGAATCACCGGGGAGCTGTTTTTT.

CDR3 amino acids: CASSPRLSLVTGELFF. As DNA, the CDR3 is TGCGCCAGCAGCCCTAGACTATCCTTGGTGACCGGGGAGCTGTTTTTT. The chain is built from TRBV5-1 and TRBJ2-2; tentatively, D is TRBD2 (5 bases). This CDR3 has 16 residues. V was trimmed by 4 bases and J by 5 bases, leaving 18 bases between them. Germline V gives CDR1 SGHRS, CDR2 YFSETQ.

The count of this clone is one. This chain uses TRBV14 with TRBJ2-7; the D is unclear. The CDR3 length is 18 residues. The V end was cut by 0 bases, the J end by 2 bases, with 20 bases between. Germline CDR1 reads SGHDN; CDR2 reads FVKESK. The CDR3 nucleotides are TGTGCCAGCAGCCAAGACTACGAGCCGGGTTACCATCCCTACGAGCAGTACTTC. It translates to CASSQDYEPGYHPYEQYF.

This clone has only one observation. The chain joins TRBV18 to TRBJ2-1; TRBD1 aligns across 10 bases. The CDR3 has 17 amino acids. With 0 bases clipped from V and 6 bases from J, the junction kept 8 bases outside the gene matches. From germline, CDR1 is KGHSH and CDR2 LQKENI. The CDR3 sequence: CASSPPRQGARGNEQFF. DNA for the CDR3: TGTGCCAGCTCACCACCGCGACAGGGGGCGCGGGGCAATGAGCAGTTCTTC.

The chain employs TRBV30 and TRBJ1-1, with D possibly TRBD1 on 5 matching bases. The CDR3 runs to 12 residues. Looked up from germline, CDR1 is GTSNPN and CDR2 is SVGIG (reference sequence). Trimming took off 0 bases at V and 11 bases at J, with 13 bases between the two ends. DNA for the CDR3: TGTGCCTGGAGTGTACGGGGGGGGTTCGCTTTCTTT. It codes for CAWSVRGGFAFF. Complete variable domain (other parts from reference TRBV30 and TRBJ1-1): SQTIHQWPATLVQPVGSPLSLECTVEGTSNPNLYWYRQAAGRGLQLLFYSVGIGQISSEVPQNLSASRPQDRQFILSSKKLLLSDSGFYLCAWSVRGGFAFFGQGTRLTVV.

The V gene is TRBV28, the J gene TRBJ2-3, with D unresolved. From germline, CDR1 is MDHEN and CDR2 SYDVKM. Trimming left V 7 bases short and J 1 base short, with 18 bases between. CDR3 length equals 16 residues. CDR3 residues: CASTIFAASGTDTQYF. The CDR3 DNA reads TGTGCCAGCACGATTTTTGCGGCAAGTGGCACAGATACGCAGTATTTT.

The V and J genes are TRBV19 and TRBJ1-2; no reliable D call. Trimming removed 3 bases from V and 8 bases from J, with 10 bases in between. This CDR3 spans 12 amino acids. Germline assignment: CDR1 LNHDA and CDR2 SQIVND (reference sequence). CDR3 sequence (DNA): TGTGCCAGTAGTATCTTCGGGGAAGGCTACACCTTC. This translates into CASSIFGEGYTF.

The chain links TRBV6-1 to TRBJ1-6, with TRBD1 matching over 10 bases. The CDR3 length is 14 residues. Trimming at V came to 5 bases and at J to 9 bases, leaving 4 bases not matched to a gene. Germline V gene sequence: CDR1 MNHNS, CDR2 SASEGT. This CDR3 reads CASSPGQGISPLHF. CDR3 bases: TGTGCCAGCAGTCCGGGACAGGGGATTTCACCCCTCCACTTT.

This chain uses TRBV11-3 with TRBJ1-3; unclear D gene. This CDR3 spans 13 amino acids. Germline CDR1 reads SGHNT; CDR2 reads YENEEA. V dropped 3 bases and J dropped 0 bases, with 3 bases sitting between them. CDR3 bases: TGTGCCAGCAGCTTCAGCTCTGGAAACACCATATATTTT. The encoded protein is CASSFSSGNTIYF. The variable domain in full, with the rest retrieved from reference TRBV11-3 and TRBJ1-3, is EAGVVQSPRYKIIEKKQPVAFWCNPISGHNTLYWYLQNLGQGPELLIRYENEEAVDDSQLPKDRFSAERLKGVDSTLKIQPAELGDSAVYLCASSFSSGNTIYFGEGSWLTVV.

This chain links TRBV27 with TRBJ1-2; 7 positions agree with TRBD1. Germline V CDR1 and CDR2: MNHEY, SMNVEV (reference sequence). With 5 bases clipped from V and 4 bases from J, the junction kept 10 bases outside the gene matches. This CDR3 comprises 15 residues. CDR3 protein: CASSRGFPGGYGYTF. The CDR3 coding sequence is TGTGCCAGCAGTCGGGGCTTCCCAGGGGGCTATGGCTACACCTTC.

This sequence joins TRBV30 and TRBJ2-2; D is possibly TRBD2 (7 bases). The CDR3 runs to 14 residues. CDR1 and CDR2 from the germline V gene are GTSNPN and SVGIG (reference sequence). CDR3 nucleotides: TGTGCAAAACTGGGGCAGGGGAGGGACGGGGAGCTGTTTTTT. Its translation: CAKLGQGRDGELFF.

This chain's CDR3 is CASSVTGGGGNTGELFF. The DNA for the CDR3 is TGTGCCAGCAGTGTAACCGGGGGAGGGGGTAACACCGGGGAGCTGTTTTTT. The chain carries TRBV7-3 and TRBJ2-2, with D perhaps TRBD2 (7 bases). In germline, CDR1 is SGHTA, CDR2 FQGTGA. V was trimmed by 6 bases and J by 2 bases, leaving 19 bases between them. The CDR3 length is 17 residues.

The V gene is TRBV9, the J gene TRBJ2-7; 7 bases match TRBD2. Germline values: CDR1 SGDLS, CDR2 YYNGEE. V lost 3 bases and J lost 4; bases outside the gene matches: 16. The CDR3 loop spans 17 amino acids. The CDR3 region has the DNA TGTGCCAGCAGCGCAACCTGGGAGACGGGGGGAGGGTACGAGCAGTACTTC. Protein sequence: CASSATWETGGGYEQYF.

V gene TRBV2 combines with J gene TRBJ2-3; 10 bases agree with TRBD2. Germline CDR1 and CDR2: SNHLY and FYNNEI. CDR3 length: 14 residues. After removal of 5 bases from V and 4 bases from J, the junction contained 3 bases not matched to a gene. CDR3 bases: TGTGCCAGCAGTTGGACTAGCGGCCCAGATACGCAGTATTTT. This encodes CASSWTSGPDTQYF.

The CDR3 spells CAWSRTGVGQPQHF. CDR3 nucleotides: TGTGCCTGGAGTCGGACAGGGGTGGGACAGCCCCAGCATTTT. The genes are TRBV30 and TRBJ1-5; the match to TRBD1 covers 9 bases. Germline lookup yields CDR1 GTSNPN and CDR2 SVGIG (reference sequence). This CDR3 region has 14 residues. V was pared by 2 bases and J by 7 bases, with 6 bases of the junction left unmatched. The complete variable domain, with remaining parts taken from reference TRBV30 and TRBJ1-5, reads SQTIHQWPATLVQPVGSPLSLECTVEGTSNPNLYWYRQAAGRGLQLLFYSVGIGQISSEVPQNLSASRPQDRQFILSSKKLLLSDSGFYLCAWSRTGVGQPQHFGDGTRLSIL.

The rearrangement links TRBV4-1 to TRBJ2-7; tentatively, D is TRBD2 (7 bases). The CDR3 runs 15 residues. V was shortened by 3 bases and J by 11 bases, with 23 bases between the two germline ends. Germline V CDR1 and CDR2: MGHRA, YSYEKL. CDR3 coding DNA: TGCGCCAGCAGCCATCGCGGGGGCGTTACTAGAGCTGAGTACTTC. Translation gives CASSHRGGVTRAEYF.

Only a few counts were recorded for this clone. The same CDR3 is also encoded by other DNA sequences in this sample. The chain recombines TRBV25-1 with TRBJ2-3; D uncertain. The CDR3 sequence is 13 residues long. The V gene lost 3 bases and the J gene lost 1 base, with 5 bases spanning the gap. Germline lookup yields CDR1 MGHDK and CDR2 SYGVNS. The chain's CDR3 is CASSDRGTDTQYF. The CDR3 nucleotides read TGTGCCAGCAGTGACCGTGGCACAGATACGCAGTATTTT.

The chain carries TRBV19 and TRBJ2-1; 10 bases are a match to TRBD2. V shed 4 bases, J shed 0 bases, and the junction held 3 bases outside the gene matches. Germline CDR1 reads LNHDA; CDR2 reads SQIVND (reference sequence). The CDR3 is made up of 16 amino acids. CDR3 coding DNA: TGTGCCAGTAGTACTCCTAGCGGGGGCTCCTACAATGAGCAGTTCTTC. Translation gives CASSTPSGGSYNEQFF.

The rearrangement uses TRBV6-1 and TRBJ2-3; D is uncertain. CDR3 length: 16 residues. Germline CDR1 MNHNS, CDR2 SASEGT. Deletions cut 0 bases from V and 4 bases from J, with 14 bases between. CDR3 loop: CASSEAPDLVPDTQYF. CDR3 sequence (DNA): TGTGCCAGCAGTGAAGCCCCCGACTTGGTCCCAGATACGCAGTATTTT.

The chain employs TRBV10-2 and TRBJ2-7; 10 bases align to TRBD1. The germline gives CDR1 WSHSY, CDR2 SAAADI. V trimming: 7 bases; J trimming: 0 bases; junction bases outside the gene matches: 6. The CDR3 is 15 amino acids. The CDR3 here is CASKRWTGGSYEQYF. The CDR3 region has the DNA TGCGCCAGCAAGCGGTGGACAGGGGGCTCCTACGAGCAGTACTTC.